The 20 T cell receptor beta chains listed next were all sequenced from one sample in a study of radiotherapy plus CTLA-4 blockade in lung cancer. Sequencing was performed with immunoSEQ multiplex PCR; in TCRdb, only in-frame clones are kept and a portion is missing. The data hold about 97,000 clones, with about 70% observed a single time. The source was peripheral blood, collected from a patient treated with radiotherapy plus ipilimumab. Receptors were obtained from a human donor with non-small cell lung cancer who had a partial response to radiotherapy plus ipilimumab. Some clones in this sample may be carry-over from other donors' samples.

V gene TRBV14 combines with J gene TRBJ2-7, with 8 nucleotides matching TRBD1. V gave up 4 bases and J gave up 6 bases; unmatched junction bases: 5. Germline CDR1 and CDR2: SGHDN and FVKESK. This CDR3 is built from 13 residues. CDR3 bases: TGTGCCAGCAGCCCGCAGGGGGCAGGCGAGCAGTACTTC. Protein: CASSPQGAGEQYF.

J is TRBJ2-2 and V is TRBV6-6; D gene ambiguous. Trimming stripped 6 bases from V and 7 bases from J, with 12 bases between. There are 13 residues in the CDR3. From germline, CDR1 is MNHNY and CDR2 SVGAGI (reference sequence). CDR3 coding DNA: TGTGCCAGCAGAGCACGAATAAGCGGGGAGCTGTTTTTT. Protein product: CASRARISGELFF.

The rearrangement links TRBV12-5 to TRBJ1-5, with 7 positions matching TRBD1. The germline CDR1 and CDR2 sequences are LGHNT and FRNRAP. The CDR3 spans 13 residues. The junction had 14 bases not matched to a gene; V was cut back by 6 bases and J by 15 bases. The CDR3 loop is CASGHAGTAGRHF. As DNA, the CDR3 is TGTGCTAGTGGACATGCCGGGACAGCCGGGCGGCATTTT.

V usage is TRBV5-1 and J usage is TRBJ1-2; TRBD1 matches at 8 bases. Unmatched junction bases numbered 3, after V lost 0 bases and J lost 2 bases. CDR3 size: 15 residues. The germline CDR1 and CDR2 sequences are SGHRS and YFSETQ. CDR3 coding DNA: TGCGCCAGCAGCTTGGCAGGACAGGGAAACTATGGCTACACCTTC. Translated: CASSLAGQGNYGYTF.

Concerning this clone itself: Other DNA variants within this sample encode the same CDR3. The J gene is TRBJ2-2, the V gene TRBV5-1, with unresolved D. With 5 bases removed from V and 1 base from J, the gap between germline ends came to 9 bases. This CDR3 comprises 14 residues. CDR1 is SGHRS and CDR2 is YFSETQ in the germline V gene. CDR3 sequence: CASSLRQNTGELFF. The CDR3 bases are TGCGCCAGCAGTTTAAGACAGAACACCGGGGAGCTGTTTTTT.

V usage is TRBV5-1 and J usage is TRBJ2-2; TRBD1 might be the D (5 bases). V lost 3 bases and J 0 bases, leaving 12 bases between the germline ends. The CDR3 spans 16 residues. Germline V lookup: CDR1 SGHRS, CDR2 YFSETQ. The CDR3 DNA follows: TGCGCCAGCAGCTCCCCCCAGGGAACGAACACCGGGGAGCTGTTTTTT. It translates to CASSSPQGTNTGELFF. The full variable domain, its missing parts supplied by reference TRBV5-1 and TRBJ2-2, is KAGVTQTPRYLIKTRGQQVTLSCSPISGHRSVSWYQQTPGQGLQFLFEYFSETQRNKGNFPGRFSGRQFSNSRSEMNVSTLELGDSALYLCASSSPQGTNTGELFFGEGSRLTVL.

The gene calls are TRBV5-8 and TRBJ2-1, with TRBD2 matching 8 bases. Germline loops: CDR1 SGHTS, CDR2 YDEGEE. The CDR3 totals 15 residues. V shed 0 bases, J shed 8 bases, and the junction held 7 bases outside the gene matches. The CDR3 bases are TGTGCCAGCAGCTTGGTAGGCGGGGGGTATGATGAGCAGTTCTTC. It is translated as CASSLVGGGYDEQFF.

The chain is built from TRBV6-5 and TRBJ2-7; 7 nucleotides line up with TRBD2. The CDR3 contains 13 residues. With V trimmed by 5 bases and J by 3 bases, 4 bases remained unmatched. Germline values: CDR1 MNHEY, CDR2 SVGAGI. The DNA for the CDR3 is TGTGCCAGCAGTGGGGGAGGGTACTACGAGCAGTACTTC. It yields the protein CASSGGGYYEQYF.

In its sample, this clone was seen once. The chain recombines TRBV5-1 with TRBJ2-6, with 8 bases fitting TRBD2. The CDR3 consists of 16 residues. Germline values: CDR1 SGHRS, CDR2 YFSETQ. Unmatched junction bases numbered 4, after V lost 2 bases and J lost 3 bases. CDR3 sequence reads: CASSLSGGGGANVLTF. In nucleotides, the CDR3 is TGCGCCAGCAGCTTAAGCGGGGGTGGTGGGGCCAACGTCCTGACTTTC.

The rearrangement joins TRBV7-3 to TRBJ2-3, with unresolved D. V lost 3 bases and J 2 bases, leaving 6 bases between the germline ends. The CDR3 is 13 amino acids. Germline V gene data show CDR1 as SGHTA and CDR2 as FQGTGA. CDR3 sequence (DNA): TGTGCCAGCAGCTTTAGTAACACAGATACGCAGTATTTT. It is translated as CASSFSNTDTQYF.

This clone was found once. V usage is TRBV25-1 and J usage is TRBJ1-3; TRBD1 aligns across 8 bases. Looked up from germline, CDR1 is MGHDK and CDR2 is SYGVNS. The CDR3 sequence is 15 residues long. Trimming cost V 4 bases and J 0 bases; bases outside gene matches: 2. CDR3 DNA sequence: TGTGCCAGCAGTGTAACAGGGGGCTCTGGAAACACCATATATTTT. Translation: CASSVTGGSGNTIYF.

The chain links TRBV7-3 to TRBJ2-7; 9 positions agree with TRBD1. V gave up 3 bases and J gave up 3 bases; unmatched junction bases: 9. Per the germline V gene, CDR1 is SGHTA and CDR2 is FQGTGA. CDR3 length equals 16 residues. CDR3 protein: CASSFRRGQGSYEQYF. Here the CDR3 DNA reads TGTGCCAGCAGCTTCCGTAGGGGACAGGGAAGCTACGAGCAGTACTTC.

The chain recombines TRBV6-1 with TRBJ1-5; D remains ambiguous. Trimming left V 2 bases short and J 5 bases short, with 7 bases between. Germline V gives CDR1 MNHNS, CDR2 SASEGT. The CDR3 contains 13 residues. The CDR3 spells CASSEQPDQPQHF. The CDR3 region has the DNA TGTGCCAGCAGTGAACAACCAGATCAGCCCCAGCATTTT.

J is TRBJ1-4 and V is TRBV11-3; 7 bases match TRBD1. Germline trimming cut 6 bases from V and 3 bases from J; bases unmatched to any gene: 7. The CDR3 consists of 15 residues. CDR1 and CDR2 (germline): SGHNT, YENEEA. The CDR3 is CASRATGEANEKLFF. CDR3 nucleotide sequence: TGTGCCAGCAGAGCTACAGGGGAGGCTAATGAAAAACTGTTTTTT.

This sequence joins TRBV7-9 and TRBJ1-2; TRBD1 aligns across 7 bases. Germline V gene lookup returns CDR1 SEHNR and CDR2 FQNEAQ (reference sequence). The CDR3 spans 15 residues. The J segment lost 2 bases and the V segment lost 5 bases, leaving 8 bases of the junction unmatched. Here the CDR3 DNA reads TGTGCCAGCAGCAAGGGGACAGTTCTAAACTATGGCTACACCTTC. Its protein is CASSKGTVLNYGYTF.

There are a few counts of this clone. The rearrangement links TRBV15 to TRBJ2-4, with D unclear. Germline V gene lookup returns CDR1 LNHNV and CDR2 YYDKDF (reference sequence). The CDR3 loop spans 15 amino acids. The ends were cut back, 6 bases at V and 0 bases at J, with 12 bases in the middle. This CDR3 is CATSQRGLAKNIQYF. Written as DNA, the CDR3 is TGTGCCACCAGTCAGCGCGGCTTAGCCAAAAACATTCAGTACTTC.

The rearrangement uses TRBV19 and TRBJ2-3; possible D gene TRBD2, 6 bases. Trimming took 9 bases from V and 2 from J, leaving 15 bases between them. Germline-derived CDR1 and CDR2 are LNHDA and SQIVND (reference sequence). The CDR3 is 14 residues long. CDR3 sequence (DNA): TGTGCCAGCAGATTAGCGGCTTCCACAGATACGCAGTATTTT. Its translation: CASRLAASTDTQYF.

This chain joins TRBV11-2 and TRBJ2-2; unclear D gene. Germline assignment: CDR1 SGHAT and CDR2 FQNNGV. CDR3 length equals 14 residues. V lost 0 bases, J lost 7 bases, and 9 bases lay in between. The CDR3 DNA sequence: TGTGCCAGCAGCTTAGATAGAGTGAGCGGGGAGCTGTTTTTT. Protein product: CASSLDRVSGELFF.

The sample holds one count of this clone. This chain joins TRBV7-9 and TRBJ1-5, with unresolved D. CDR3 length: 15 amino acids. With 5 bases removed from V and 2 bases from J, the gap between germline ends came to 13 bases. Germline CDR1 reads SEHNR; CDR2 reads FQNEAQ (reference sequence). CDR3 sequence: CASSLGNLGNQPQHF. The CDR3, as DNA: TGTGCCAGCAGCCTCGGGAACTTGGGCAATCAGCCCCAGCATTTT.

The chain recombines TRBV7-6 with TRBJ2-3; 7 bases agree with TRBD2. This CDR3 comprises 14 residues. The V and J ends lost 1 base and 5 bases, in that order; junction bases with no gene match: 3. Germline assignment: CDR1 SGHVS and CDR2 FNYEAQ. The CDR3 nucleotides are TGTGCCAGCAGCTTAGGGTCGGGGGGAGATACGCAGTATTTT. Its translation is CASSLGSGGDTQYF. The full variable domain, completed using reference TRBV7-6 and TRBJ2-3, is GAGVSQSPRYKVTKRGQDVALRCDPISGHVSLYWYRQALGQGPEFLTYFNYEAQQDKSGLPNDRFSAERPEGSISTLTIQRTEQRDSAMYRCASSLGSGGDTQYFGPGTRLTVL.